A selection of T cell receptor beta chains follows, all from one sample in a study of blood T cells in healthy people across ages. TCRdb reprocessed the 5' RACE reads with MiXCR, giving one entry per CDR3 protein. The data show 700,000 to 950,000 distinct CDR3 sequences, 35% to 45% seen once. The sample taken for sequencing was blood. The receptors stem from an older woman in good health. Both conserved end residues are part of each CDR3. A D gene is named only where the DNA matches it firmly. The size field is filled for only some rows; it gives once, few, many or a size class.

TRBV20-1	few	.	TRBJ2-3	CSARGAGAWADTQYF	TGCAGTGCTAGGGGGGCGGGAGCGTGGGCAGATACGCAGTATTTT
TRBV9	few	TRBD1	TRBJ2-7	CASSGGQGVEHEQYF	TGTGCCAGCAGCGGAGGACAGGGGGTAGAGCACGAGCAGTACTTC
TRBV7-2	few	.	TRBJ1-4	CASRNRASNEKLFF	TGTGCCAGCAGGAACCGGGCCAGTAATGAAAAACTGTTTTTT
TRBV2	.	.	TRBJ2-3	CASRVSRTDTQYF	TGTGCCAGCAGGGTTTCCCGGACAGATACGCAGTATTTT
TRBV4-3	.	TRBD2	TRBJ2-1	CASSQMPAGGETQFF	TGCGCCAGCAGCCAAATGCCAGCGGGAGGGGAGACCCAGTTCTTC
TRBV11-3	.	TRBD1	TRBJ2-7	CASSYTGGSEQYF	TGTGCCAGCAGCTATACAGGGGGCAGCGAGCAGTACTTC
TRBV6-2/TRBV6-3	few	TRBD2	TRBJ2-7	CASRRTSLEQYF	TGTGCCAGCAGAAGGACTAGCCTCGAGCAGTACTTC
TRBV28	.	TRBD2	TRBJ2-1	CASSPRFGTNGRAPYNEQFF	TGTGCCAGCAGCCCCAGGTTCGGGACTAACGGGAGGGCCCCCTACAATGAGCAGTTCTTC
TRBV20-1	few	TRBD1	TRBJ2-7	CSANPGTDYEQYF	TGCAGTGCTAACCCTGGGACAGACTACGAGCAGTACTTC
TRBV11-3	few	TRBD2	TRBJ2-1	CASSVTSGGAGEQFF	TGTGCCAGCAGCGTAACTAGCGGGGGGGCAGGTGAGCAGTTCTTC
TRBV7-8	.	.	TRBJ2-1	CASSLSTRSYNEQFF	TGTGCCAGCAGCCTCAGCACACGTAGCTACAATGAGCAGTTCTTC
TRBV7-8	.	TRBD1	TRBJ2-4	CASSLSGGTGARIQYF	TGTGCCAGCAGCTTATCTGGTGGGACAGGGGCGCGCATTCAGTACTTC
TRBV20-1	.	.	TRBJ2-5	CSPLAYQETQYF	TGCAGCCCCCTCGCGTACCAAGAGACCCAGTACTTC
TRBV7-2	.	.	TRBJ2-3	CASSLVADSADTQYF	TGTGCCAGCAGCTTAGTGGCAGATAGCGCAGATACGCAGTATTTT
TRBV12-3/TRBV12-4	.	.	TRBJ2-7	CASSLDEAATYEQYF	TGTGCCAGCAGTTTAGATGAGGCAGCGACTTACGAGCAGTACTTC
TRBV6-2/TRBV6-3	few	.	TRBJ2-6	CASRDRIAGANVLTF	TGTGCCAGCAGAGACAGAATCGCTGGGGCCAACGTCCTGACTTTC
TRBV6-2/TRBV6-3	.	.	TRBJ1-5	CASSYAGASGWPQHF	TGTGCCAGCAGTTACGCAGGGGCCAGTGGTTGGCCCCAGCATTTT
TRBV5-1	many	.	TRBJ2-1	CASSLGTVNEQFF	TGCGCCAGCAGCTTAGGGACTGTCAATGAGCAGTTCTTC
TRBV20-1	.	.	TRBJ2-1	CSARDPGSYNEQFF	TGCAGTGCTAGGGACCCGGGCTCCTACAATGAGCAGTTCTTC
TRBV10-3	few	.	TRBJ2-1	CAIRGPTVNEQFF	TGTGCCATCAGAGGGCCGACAGTGAATGAGCAGTTCTTC
TRBV6-5	.	.	TRBJ2-5	CASSYWPTQETQYF	TGTGCCAGCAGTTACTGGCCAACCCAAGAGACCCAGTACTTC
TRBV29-1	.	.	TRBJ2-5	CSVVNRVQETQYF	TGCAGCGTTGTTAACAGGGTCCAAGAGACCCAGTACTTC
TRBV7-2	few	TRBD2	TRBJ2-7	CASSPSSGTSGYEQYF	TGTGCCAGCAGCCCCTCCTCCGGGACTAGCGGCTACGAGCAGTACTTC
TRBV25-1	few	TRBD2	TRBJ2-3	CASSAPSGRGTDTQYF	TGTGCCAGCAGTGCCCCTAGCGGCCGCGGCACAGATACGCAGTATTTT
TRBV5-1	.	.	TRBJ2-7	CASTSSPSRGSSYNEQYF	TGCGCCAGCACCTCCAGCCCGTCGCGGGGAAGCTCCTACAATGAGCAGTACTTC
TRBV12-3/TRBV12-4	.	TRBD2	TRBJ2-1	CASSFTSGGYNEQFF	TGTGCCAGCAGTTTCACTAGCGGGGGGTACAATGAGCAGTTCTTC
TRBV7-2	many	TRBD1	TRBJ2-3	CASSKGTGRTDTQYF	TGTGCCAGCAGCAAGGGGACAGGGAGGACAGATACGCAGTATTTT
TRBV3-1	.	.	TRBJ2-6	CASSQEGLRSGANVLTF	TGTGCCAGCAGCCAAGAAGGCCTCCGCTCTGGGGCCAACGTCCTGACTTTC
TRBV10-3	few	.	TRBJ2-1	CAISANNEQFF	TGTGCCATCAGTGCCAACAATGAGCAGTTCTTC
TRBV11-2	.	TRBD2	TRBJ2-5	CASSLLRAGGPETQYF	TGTGCCAGCAGCTTATTGCGAGCGGGAGGGCCAGAGACCCAGTACTTC
TRBV7-9	.	.	TRBJ2-1	CASSLGDGAGVYNEQFF	TGTGCCAGCAGCTTAGGAGATGGAGCAGGGGTATACAATGAGCAGTTCTTC